In its sample, the clone carrying this T cell receptor beta chain was seen once. This entry comes from a study of shared clonotypes between healthy human individuals. The CDR3 loop spans 14 amino acids. CDR1 is LNHDA, CDR2 SQIVND, per germline (reference sequence). V was trimmed by 3 bases and J by 4 bases, leaving 12 bases between them. Assay runs were performed at deep level. The method was immunoSEQ multiplex PCR; TCRdb's version includes in-frame clones alone and lacks a portion of them. Counted here are around 500,000 clones, around 79% occurring once; the ten biggest clones make up around 14%. The sequencing sample was made of PBMCs. This sequence was found in a woman in her thirties or forties in good health. Some clones in this sample may be carry-over from other donors' samples. The genes are TRBV19 and TRBJ1-2; unclear D gene. The CDR3 region has the DNA TGTGCCAGTAGTATCCAACCAGGACCCTATGGCTACACCTTC. Translating gives CASSIQPGPYGYTF.